This passage covers 22 T cell receptor beta chains from one sample sequenced in a study of lymphopenia after photon versus proton radiotherapy. The protocol was immunoSEQ multiplex PCR, while the TCRdb copy is restricted to in-frame clones and leaves out a portion. The sample lists 68,000 or so clones; roughly 93% were seen once. The specimen comprised peripheral blood, sampled from a patient treated with photon-based radiotherapy. The receptors here all came from a woman aged 70-85 years with pancreatic cancer.

The rearrangement links TRBV29-1 to TRBJ1-2, with a possible D match to TRBD1 (6 bases). Germline-derived CDR1 and CDR2 are SQVTM and ANQGSEA. This CDR3 comprises 13 residues. CDR3 amino acids: CTGVEGVGYGYTF. CDR3 DNA sequence: TGCACCGGGGTAGAGGGGGTTGGGTATGGCTACACCTTC.

J is TRBJ1-1 and V is TRBV6-5; tentative D call: TRBD1 (6 bases). Germline-derived CDR1 and CDR2 are MNHEY and SVGAGI. Trimming stripped 6 bases from V and 4 bases from J, with 15 bases between. The CDR3 length is 14 residues. The CDR3 protein is CASRNTGSATEAFF. Written as DNA, the CDR3 is TGTGCCAGCAGAAATACAGGGTCGGCCACTGAAGCTTTCTTT.

This chain's CDR3 is CASSTVEGQGRRGYTF. The CDR3 DNA reads as TGTGCCAGTAGTACTGTTGAGGGACAGGGGCGTCGGGGCTACACCTTC. The chain links TRBV19 to TRBJ1-2, with 10 bases identical to TRBD1. The J segment lost 8 bases and the V segment lost 4 bases, leaving 13 bases of the junction unmatched. CDR3 length: 16 amino acids. Germline V CDR1 and CDR2: LNHDA, SQIVND (reference sequence).

The chain's CDR3 is CASSLIAGTDTQYF. CDR3 in DNA: TGTGCCAGCAGCCTCATAGCGGGCACAGATACGCAGTATTTT. This chain connects TRBV9 to TRBJ2-3; maybe TRBD2 (6 bases). From germline, CDR1 is SGDLS and CDR2 YYNGEE. The CDR3 totals 14 residues. Trimming pared 4 bases from V and 1 base from J, leaving 10 bases between.

The DNA for the CDR3 is TGTGCCTGGAGTCCTGACAGGGGGCAAGGACTAGCGGGAGGCCTCGAGCAGTACTTC. Translated: CAWSPDRGQGLAGGLEQYF. The J gene is TRBJ2-7, the V gene TRBV30, with 14 positions matching TRBD2. CDR3 length: 19 amino acids. Germline CDR1 is GTSNPN and CDR2 is SVGIG (reference sequence). Unmatched junction bases numbered 18, after V lost 2 bases and J lost 6 bases.

The chain uses TRBV4-1 and TRBJ2-7, with 8 bases fitting TRBD1. V lost 0 bases to trimming and J lost 1 base; unmatched junction nucleotides: 5. Germline V gene sequence: CDR1 MGHRA, CDR2 YSYEKL. This CDR3 contains 16 residues. This CDR3 is CASSQDQGARSYEQYF. In DNA form, the CDR3 reads TGCGCCAGCAGCCAAGACCAGGGGGCAAGGTCCTACGAGCAGTACTTC.

The chain employs TRBV11-3 and TRBJ2-3; weak D call: TRBD1 (6 bases). The germline V gene has CDR1 SGHNT and CDR2 YENEEA. V gave up 4 bases and J gave up 5 bases, with 10 bases separating them. The CDR3 consists of 13 residues. The CDR3 sequence: CASSSHREDTQYF. CDR3 coding DNA: TGTGCCAGCAGCTCCCACAGGGAAGATACGCAGTATTTT. The whole variable domain, filled in from reference TRBV11-3 and TRBJ2-3, reads EAGVVQSPRYKIIEKKQPVAFWCNPISGHNTLYWYLQNLGQGPELLIRYENEEAVDDSQLPKDRFSAERLKGVDSTLKIQPAELGDSAVYLCASSSHREDTQYFGPGTRLTVL.

The chain is built from TRBV7-2 and TRBJ1-1, with a possible D match to TRBD1 (6 bases). V dropped 5 bases and J dropped 1 base, with 11 bases sitting between them. Germline loops: CDR1 SGHTA, CDR2 FQGNSA. The CDR3 totals 14 residues. In nucleotides, the CDR3 is TGTGCCAGCAGCCCAGAGACAGGGAACACTGAAGCTTTCTTT. Amino acids: CASSPETGNTEAFF.

This clone appeared a few times. The rearrangement joins TRBV7-2 to TRBJ2-2; 12 bases fit TRBD1. V was clipped by 0 bases and J by 3 bases; unmatched bases: 5. CDR1 is SGHTA and CDR2 is FQGNSA in the germline V gene. This CDR3 spans 18 amino acids. The CDR3 here is CASSLAAGTGGYTGELFF. The CDR3 DNA reads as TGTGCCAGCAGCTTAGCTGCGGGGACAGGGGGCTACACCGGGGAGCTGTTTTTT.

The rearrangement joins TRBV19 to TRBJ1-2, with TRBD1 identical over 7 bases. CDR1 and CDR2 from the germline V gene are LNHDA and SQIVND (reference sequence). This CDR3 has 15 residues. V trimming: 3 bases; J trimming: 2 bases; junction bases outside the gene matches: 6. The CDR3 DNA is TGTGCCAGTAGTATGGCTGAGACAGGGAACTATGGCTACACCTTC. It encodes CASSMAETGNYGYTF.

This chain's CDR3 is CASSLRTEQFYGYTF. The CDR3 DNA reads TGTGCCAGCAGCTTGAGGACAGAGCAGTTCTATGGCTACACCTTC. The rearrangement links TRBV5-5 to TRBJ1-2; tentatively, D is TRBD1 (6 bases). The V gene's germline CDR1 is SGHKS and CDR2 YYEKEE (reference sequence). The CDR3 has 15 residues. V was shortened by 1 base and J by 4 bases, with 14 bases between the two germline ends. The entire variable domain, with the rest obtained from reference TRBV5-5 and TRBJ1-2, is as follows: DAGVTQSPTHLIKTRGQQVTLRCSPISGHKSVSWYQQVLGQGPQFIFQYYEKEERGRGNFPDRFSARQFPNYSSELNVNALLLGDSALYLCASSLRTEQFYGYTFGSGTRLTVV.

This sequence joins TRBV5-1 and TRBJ2-5; D call uncertain. CDR3 length equals 18 residues. Trimming cost V 0 bases and J 0 bases, with 18 bases left between them. In germline, CDR1 is SGHRS, CDR2 YFSETQ. Written as DNA, the CDR3 is TGCGCCAGCAGCTTGGATTTAGGGTCCGCCGGGTACCAAGAGACCCAGTACTTC. This sequence encodes CASSLDLGSAGYQETQYF.

The chain joins TRBV7-2 to TRBJ2-3, with 8 positions matching TRBD1. CDR1 is SGHTA, CDR2 FQGNSA, per germline. This CDR3 has 15 residues. V was clipped by 5 bases and J by 4 bases; unmatched bases: 8. This CDR3 is CASSPRGQVADTQYF. The CDR3 DNA follows: TGTGCCAGCAGCCCCCGGGGACAGGTTGCAGATACGCAGTATTTT.

As for this clone: One end of the junction fails to match germline, which may point to a read error. This chain joins TRBV7-2 and TRBJ2-1, with TRBD2 identical over 14 bases. CDR1 is SGHTA and CDR2 is FQGNSA in the germline V gene. The CDR3 is 13 amino acids. The CDR3: CASSSGLAGAPVF. CDR3 nucleotide sequence: TGTGCCAGCAGCTCGGGACTAGCGGGAGCCCCGGTCTTC.

The chain carries TRBV18 and TRBJ2-7; the D gene is possibly TRBD1 (5 bases). The V end was cut by 3 bases, the J end by 7 bases, with 19 bases between. This CDR3 comprises 15 residues. CDR1 is KGHSH and CDR2 is LQKENI in the germline V gene. The CDR3 nucleotides read TGTGCCAGCTCACCGCGACAGAGAGACTTCATTGAGCAGTACTTC. Protein: CASSPRQRDFIEQYF.

This sequence joins TRBV18 and TRBJ2-1; D is perhaps TRBD2 (6 bases). With 1 base removed from V and 1 base from J, the gap between germline ends came to 11 bases. CDR3 size: 16 residues. CDR1 KGHSH and CDR2 LQKENI come from the germline V gene. The CDR3 spells CASSPLASASYNEQFF. As DNA, the CDR3 is TGTGCCAGCTCACCACTCGCTAGCGCGTCCTACAATGAGCAGTTCTTC.

The sample holds a few counts of this clone. This sequence joins TRBV5-1 and TRBJ1-2; perhaps TRBD1 as D (5 bases). Germline loops: CDR1 SGHRS, CDR2 YFSETQ. CDR3 size: 15 residues. Trimming stripped 1 base from V and 5 bases from J, with 15 bases between. In DNA form, the CDR3 reads TGCGCCAGCAGCTTGTCAGCAGGGAAGGGTTATGGCTACACCTTC. Translation gives CASSLSAGKGYGYTF.

J is TRBJ2-2 and V is TRBV6-1; 9 bases agree with TRBD2. Trimming removed 3 bases from V and 0 bases from J; junction bases left unmatched: 14. The CDR3 extends over 20 amino acids. Germline-derived CDR1 and CDR2 are MNHNS and SASEGT. The CDR3 DNA reads TGTGCCAGCAGTGACACCTTAAGCGGGAGGAGTCGGGCGAACACCGGGGAGCTGTTTTTT. This sequence encodes CASSDTLSGRSRANTGELFF.

V gene TRBV28 combines with J gene TRBJ2-2; 12 positions agree with TRBD2. Germline V gives CDR1 MDHEN, CDR2 SYDVKM. This CDR3 spans 16 amino acids. V was clipped by 4 bases and J by 4 bases; unmatched bases: 4. CDR3 amino acids: CASSSPSGRGTGELFF. CDR3 sequence (DNA): TGTGCCAGCAGTTCGCCTAGCGGGAGGGGCACCGGGGAGCTGTTTTTT. The variable domain in full, completed from reference TRBV28 and TRBJ2-2, reads DVKVTQSSRYLVKRTGEKVFLECVQDMDHENMFWYRQDPGLGLRLIYFSYDVKMKEKGDIPEGYSVSREKKERFSLILESASTNQTSMYLCASSSPSGRGTGELFFGEGSRLTVL.

V gene TRBV28 combines with J gene TRBJ1-1, with 7 bases identical to TRBD1. In germline, CDR1 is MDHEN, CDR2 SYDVKM. The CDR3 covers 13 residues. J was trimmed by 1 base and V by 4 bases; bases with no gene match: 0. The CDR3 nucleotides are TGTGCCAGCAGTTACAGGGGGAACACTGAAGCTTTCTTT. Protein product: CASSYRGNTEAFF.

The rearrangement links TRBV7-6 to TRBJ2-7; TRBD2 matches at 8 bases. This CDR3 has 15 residues. V lost 1 base, J lost 2 bases, and 4 bases stayed unmatched. CDR1 and CDR2 from the germline V gene are SGHVS and FNYEAQ. CDR3 sequence reads: CASSLGRAGAYEQYF. For the CDR3, the DNA is TGTGCCAGCAGCTTAGGCCGAGCGGGGGCCTACGAGCAGTACTTC. Full variable domain (rest looked up from reference TRBV7-6 and TRBJ2-7): GAGVSQSPRYKVTKRGQDVALRCDPISGHVSLYWYRQALGQGPEFLTYFNYEAQQDKSGLPNDRFSAERPEGSISTLTIQRTEQRDSAMYRCASSLGRAGAYEQYFGPGTRLTVT.

The V call is TRBV11-2, the J call TRBJ2-3; D gene unclear. The CDR3 is made up of 17 amino acids. V lost 1 base, J lost 5 bases, and 19 bases lay in between. The germline CDR1 and CDR2 sequences are SGHAT and FQNNGV. CDR3 DNA: TGTGCCAGCAGCTTAGGGCTCCTGAGGCCCCCCATAGATACGCAGTATTTT. Translation: CASSLGLLRPPIDTQYF.